This is a list of T cell receptor beta chains from one sample in a study of blood T cell repertoires in COVID-19. Only in-frame clones appear in the TCRdb table, and some are missing; sequencing was by immunoSEQ multiplex PCR. The sample has a few hundred thousand clones; 85% are singletons. Sequencing was carried out using peripheral blood. The receptors come from a woman between 18 and 29 years old with acute or convalescent COVID-19. Both conserved end residues are part of each CDR3. D genes are given only for firm matches. Expanded clones get a size class; other rows say once, few or many, or leave the size out.

size	D	V	J	length	DNA	CDR3
NA	TRBD1	TRBV30	TRBJ2-7	12	TGTGCCTGGCTTGACAGGGGGCGGGAGCAGTACTTC	CAWLDRGREQYF
NA	NA	TRBV27	TRBJ2-3	15	TGTGCCAGCAGTTTCTCTTCTCTTAGCACAGATACGCAGTATTTT	CASSFSSLSTDTQYF
NA	NA	TRBV7-8	TRBJ2-3	18	TGTGCCAGCAGCTTAGGACTTGCTCCCAACTCGCACACAGATACGCAGTATTTT	CASSLGLAPNSHTDTQYF
NA	TRBD1	TRBV28	TRBJ2-7	14	TGTGCCAGCAGTTTGACAGGGATGAACTACGAGCAGTACTTC	CASSLTGMNYEQYF
once	NA	TRBV10-1	TRBJ1-6	13	TGCGCCAGGGTCCGGGATAGAAGGTCACCCCTCCACTTT	CARVRDRRSPLHF
NA	TRBD1	TRBV5-1	TRBJ1-1	15	TGCGCCAGCAGCCTCAGGGGACAGGCGAACACTGAAGCTTTCTTT	CASSLRGQANTEAFF
NA	NA	TRBV11-2	TRBJ1-4	13	TGTGCCACCTCGTGGGCAGAACGGGAAAAACTGTTTTTT	CATSWAEREKLFF
NA	NA	TRBV5-6	TRBJ2-5	11	TGTGCCAGTGAGTACCAAGAGACCCAGTACTTC	CASEYQETQYF
NA	TRBD1	TRBV11-2	TRBJ1-5	16	TGTGCCAGCAGCTTAGAAGGGACAGATAGCAATCAGCCCCAGCATTTT	CASSLEGTDSNQPQHF
NA	NA	TRBV7-9	TRBJ2-3	14	TGTGCCAGCAGCTCCGACTCTCGGGCAGATACGCAGTATTTT	CASSSDSRADTQYF
NA	NA	TRBV21-1	TRBJ2-7	12	TGTGCCAGCAGCAAAGGGATGCGGCGCGGCCACTTC	CASSKGMRRGHF
few	NA	TRBV28	TRBJ1-6	14	TGTGCCAGCAAATCGGGACAAAACGTTTCACCCCTCCACTTT	CASKSGQNVSPLHF
NA	NA	TRBV5-1	TRBJ1-5	14	TGCGCCAGCAGCTTTTCAGGGGAGTCTCAGCCCCAGCATTTT	CASSFSGESQPQHF
NA	NA	TRBV5-6	TRBJ2-5	15	TGTGCCAGCGTGGAGGGAAGGATGGGGAAAGAGACCCAGTACTTC	CASVEGRMGKETQYF
NA	NA	TRBV25-1	TRBJ1-3	15	TGTGCCAGCAGTGAGGACATCTTCTCTGGAAACACCATATATTTT	CASSEDIFSGNTIYF
NA	TRBD2	TRBV28	TRBJ2-1	16	TGTGCCAGCAGTGCGACCCCGGGACTATCTGACAATGAGCAGTTCTTC	CASSATPGLSDNEQFF
NA	NA	TRBV12-5	TRBJ1-3	16	TGTGCTAGTGGTTTAGTCAAGGGGAACTCTGGAAACACCATATATTTT	CASGLVKGNSGNTIYF
NA	NA	TRBV2	TRBJ1-4	15	TGTGCCAGCAGTGAGGGGCAGATAACTAATGAAAAACTGTTTTTT	CASSEGQITNEKLFF
NA	NA	TRBV7-8	TRBJ1-1	17	TGTGCCAGCAGCTCCCCCGCAGGGGAAATGATCGGCACTGAAGCTTTCTTT	CASSSPAGEMIGTEAFF
few	TRBD1	TRBV7-9	TRBJ1-5	15	TGTGCCAGCAGCTTAGGTTCAGGGGGCCCTCAGCCCCAGCATTTT	CASSLGSGGPQPQHF
few	NA	TRBV10-1	TRBJ1-1	14	TGCGCCAGCAGTCCTGGGGGCGCTGACACTGAAGCTTTCTTT	CASSPGGADTEAFF
NA	TRBD2	TRBV10-3	TRBJ2-5	13	TGTGCCATCAGAATAGCGGGAGGTGAGACCCAGTACTTC	CAIRIAGGETQYF
NA	TRBD2	TRBV24-1	TRBJ2-3	15	TGTGCCACCAGTGTGGGGCGGGGGGGCTCAGATACGCAGTATTTT	CATSVGRGGSDTQYF
NA	NA	TRBV11-2	TRBJ2-1	15	TGTGCCAGCAGCCCCGGGACATACGGATACAATGAGCAGTTCTTC	CASSPGTYGYNEQFF
NA	NA	TRBV6-5	TRBJ1-6	15	TGTGCCAGCACCGAGGCCGGGGGGATCAATTCACCCCTCCACTTT	CASTEAGGINSPLHF